These 30 T cell receptor beta chains were all obtained from the same sample, sequenced in a study of OX40 agonist ivuxolimab in advanced cancers. Using immunoSEQ multiplex PCR, the repertoire was profiled, and TCRdb retains in-frame clones only, with some absent. The sample records 48,000 or so clones, approximately 86% being singletons. Source: CD4+ or CD8+ T cells sorted from blood, taken in a trial of the OX40 agonist ivuxolimab. The receptors stem from an adult with an advanced solid tumor such as melanoma, head and neck, liver or kidney cancer.

The genes are TRBV6-5 and TRBJ1-5, with D unresolved. V was pared by 3 bases and J by 4 bases, with 7 bases between. From germline, CDR1 is MNHEY and CDR2 SVGAGI. The CDR3 runs to 13 residues. The CDR3 is CASSYGANQPQHF. In DNA, the CDR3 is TGTGCCAGCAGTTATGGAGCGAATCAGCCCCAGCATTTT.

This chain connects TRBV7-9 to TRBJ2-7; TRBD1 matches 9 bases. Germline V gene sequence: CDR1 SEHNR, CDR2 FQNEAQ (reference sequence). V gave up 6 bases and J gave up 2 bases; unmatched junction bases: 11. The CDR3 loop spans 16 amino acids. Here the CDR3 DNA reads TGTGCCAGCAGTTCTATTATGGGGACAGGGACCTACGAGCAGTACTTC. It specifies CASSSIMGTGTYEQYF.

V and J are TRBV4-1 and TRBJ2-5; 10 positions agree with TRBD1. The DNA matches TRBJ2-7 better at its end, which makes the J call doubtful. The germline V gene encodes CDR1 MGHRA and CDR2 YSYEKL. This CDR3 spans 15 amino acids. The CDR3 DNA is TGCGCCAGCAGCCATCCGGGACAGGGGATCTACGAGCAGTACTTC. It codes for CASSHPGQGIYEQYF.

The CDR3 spells CASSEVANSPLHF. CDR3 nucleotides: TGTGCCAGCAGTGAAGTTGCGAATTCACCCCTCCACTTT. This chain links TRBV2 with TRBJ1-6; no clear D gene. Germline V gene data show CDR1 as SNHLY and CDR2 as FYNNEI. The length of the CDR3 is 13 residues. Trimming removed 1 base at V and 7 bases at J, with 5 bases between.

The chain recombines TRBV15 with TRBJ1-1; no clear D. Trimming pared 1 base from V and 4 bases from J, leaving 16 bases between. Germline V gene lookup returns CDR1 LNHNV and CDR2 YYDKDF (reference sequence). The CDR3 runs 16 residues. The CDR3 is CATSRGELRQPTEAFF. CDR3 coding DNA: TGTGCCACCAGCAGAGGAGAGCTCCGGCAGCCCACTGAAGCTTTCTTT.

The J gene is TRBJ2-2, the V gene TRBV5-4, with a tentative D call TRBD1 (5 bases). This CDR3 region has 15 residues. Trimming took 2 bases from V and 1 from J, leaving 9 bases between them. Germline V lookup: CDR1 SGHNT, CDR2 YYREEE (reference sequence). The CDR3 nucleotides are TGTGCCAGCAGCTTTCCCCAGGGGAACACCGGGGAGCTGTTTTTT. It specifies CASSFPQGNTGELFF.

The genes are TRBV18 and TRBJ1-4; 9 positions agree with TRBD1. Trimming removed 3 bases from V and 8 bases from J; junction bases left unmatched: 4. In germline, CDR1 is KGHSH, CDR2 LQKENI. The CDR3 runs 14 residues. The CDR3 reads CASSPTGGKEKLFF. CDR3 sequence (DNA): TGTGCCAGCTCACCTACAGGGGGCAAGGAAAAACTGTTTTTT.

This clone was seen a handful of times. V is TRBV11-2 and J is TRBJ2-7; tentatively, D is TRBD1 (5 bases). Trimming cost V 4 bases and J 4 bases, with 14 bases left between them. Per the germline V gene, CDR1 is SGHAT and CDR2 is FQNNGV. This CDR3 comprises 14 residues. The CDR3 sequence is CASSSPARGYEQYF. In DNA form, the CDR3 reads TGTGCCAGCAGCTCCCCCGCTAGGGGATACGAGCAGTACTTC.

There are a few counts of this clone. The rearrangement uses TRBV4-1 and TRBJ2-1; D is perhaps TRBD2 (7 bases). The germline V and J ends were trimmed by 0 bases and 3 bases, with 12 bases remaining between them. Germline values: CDR1 MGHRA, CDR2 YSYEKL. This CDR3 is built from 16 residues. The CDR3 nucleotides read TGCGCCAGCAGCCAAGAAGGCGGGGGACACTACAATGAGCAGTTCTTC. Translation gives CASSQEGGGHYNEQFF.

The DNA for the CDR3 is TGTGCCAGCAGCTTAAGGGGGAATAGGACTGAAGCTTTCTTT. Residues: CASSLRGNRTEAFF. The chain combines TRBV7-9 with TRBJ1-1; tentatively, D is TRBD1 (6 bases). Germline CDR1 and CDR2: SEHNR and FQNEAQ (reference sequence). This CDR3 region has 14 residues. V was clipped by 2 bases and J by 5 bases, with 12 bases between them.

Concerning this clone: This sample includes further DNA sequences coding for the same CDR3. The chain employs TRBV4-1 and TRBJ2-5, with D perhaps matching TRBD1 (6 bases). The CDR3 is made up of 13 amino acids. The V end was cut by 4 bases, the J end by 5 bases, with 11 bases between. Germline-derived CDR1 and CDR2 are MGHRA and YSYEKL. CDR3 coding DNA: TGCGCCAGCAGCCTTGCGAGGGGGGAGACCCAGTACTTC. It is translated as CASSLARGETQYF.

This sequence joins TRBV19 and TRBJ2-7; possible D gene TRBD2, 5 bases. CDR1 LNHDA and CDR2 SQIVND come from the germline V gene (reference sequence). CDR3 length: 13 residues. Trimming pared 6 bases from V and 3 bases from J, leaving 12 bases between. Written as DNA, the CDR3 is TGTGCCAGTAGCAAGGACTCATACTACGAGCAGTACTTC. This gives the protein CASSKDSYYEQYF.

This clone was recorded a few times. V and J are TRBV6-1 and TRBJ1-4; TRBD1 agrees at 7 bases. The CDR3 has 12 amino acids. Looked up from germline, CDR1 is MNHNS and CDR2 is SASEGT. The junction had 1 base not matched to a gene; V was cut back by 4 bases and J by 8 bases. The CDR3 loop is CASSVRGEKLFF. The CDR3 bases are TGTGCCAGCAGTGTCAGGGGGGAAAAACTGTTTTTT.

V usage is TRBV9 and J usage is TRBJ2-7; TRBD2 might be the D (6 bases). This CDR3 comprises 15 residues. Germline-derived CDR1 and CDR2 are SGDLS and YYNGEE. Trimming cost V 4 bases and J 1 base, with 15 bases left between them. CDR3 in amino acids: CASSPLGTASYEQYF. Here the CDR3 DNA reads TGTGCCAGCAGCCCCCTCGGGACTGCTTCCTACGAGCAGTACTTC.

The chain joins TRBV6-5 to TRBJ1-1, with D possibly being TRBD1 (5 bases). Trimming pared 8 bases from V and 0 bases from J, leaving 13 bases between. This CDR3 contains 14 residues. The germline V gene encodes CDR1 MNHEY and CDR2 SVGAGI. CDR3 loop: CASSSRAMNTEAFF. The CDR3 DNA sequence: TGTGCCAGCTCATCCAGGGCAATGAACACTGAAGCTTTCTTT.

The chain employs TRBV27 and TRBJ2-3; D gene unclear. The CDR3 consists of 15 residues. Looked up from germline, CDR1 is MNHEY and CDR2 is SMNVEV (reference sequence). V was shortened by 2 bases and J by 6 bases, with 15 bases between the two germline ends. The CDR3 spells CASSLAPSSRDTQYF. CDR3 DNA: TGTGCCAGCAGTTTAGCCCCCTCCAGTCGGGATACGCAGTATTTT.

This chain links TRBV6-5 with TRBJ1-2, with unresolved D. This CDR3 has 11 amino acids. Germline lookup yields CDR1 MNHEY and CDR2 SVGAGI. V shed 2 bases and J shed 9 bases, with 7 bases lying between them. The CDR3 nucleotides are TGTGCCAGCAGTTACATGGACCGCTACACCTTC. This sequence encodes CASSYMDRYTF.

The sample holds one count of this clone. The gene calls are TRBV7-3 and TRBJ2-7; 9 bases line up with TRBD1. CDR1 SGHTA and CDR2 FQGTGA come from the germline V gene. The CDR3 has 15 amino acids. J gave up 7 bases and V 4 bases, and 11 bases lay outside the gene matches. CDR3 region: CASSSSGQGILEQYF. CDR3 sequence (DNA): TGTGCCAGCAGCTCGTCGGGACAGGGTATACTAGAGCAGTACTTC.

This sequence joins TRBV19 and TRBJ1-4, with a weak D call TRBD1 (6 bases). From germline, CDR1 is LNHDA and CDR2 SQIVND (reference sequence). V lost 3 bases to trimming and J lost 5 bases, with 10 bases between them. The CDR3 contains 14 residues. CDR3 protein: CASSMWQGNEKLFF. CDR3 sequence (DNA): TGTGCCAGTAGTATGTGGCAGGGGAATGAAAAACTGTTTTTT.

The V call is TRBV15, the J call TRBJ2-3, with 13 bases identical to TRBD2. The CDR3 consists of 20 residues. V was clipped by 3 bases and J by 4 bases; unmatched bases: 16. Germline CDR1 is LNHNV and CDR2 is YYDKDF (reference sequence). In DNA, the CDR3 is TGTGCCACCAGCAGGGAACTCCCGACTAGCGGGGGGACCTTCCCAGATACGCAGTATTTT. It is translated as CATSRELPTSGGTFPDTQYF.

This clone was recorded only once. The chain recombines TRBV21-1 with TRBJ2-2; TRBD1 is the table's D call and was not checked against the DNA. TRBV21-1 represents a pseudogene. There are 18 residues in the CDR3. CDR3 in amino acids: CASSKARGYLSRTGELFF. CDR3 DNA: TGTGCCAGCAGCAAAGCCAGGGGTTACCTCTCGAGGACCGGGGAGCTGTTTTTT.

The chain is built from TRBV28 and TRBJ1-4, with D possibly being TRBD1 (5 bases). Between the trimmed V and J ends, which lost 10 bases and 7 bases, there was a span of 16 bases. The CDR3 loop spans 13 amino acids. In germline, CDR1 is MDHEN, CDR2 SYDVKM. This CDR3 reads CATPSGYSEKLFF. CDR3 in DNA: TGTGCCACGCCCTCAGGGTACTCTGAAAAACTGTTTTTT.

V gene TRBV6-5 combines with J gene TRBJ1-1, with a possible D match to TRBD1 (5 bases). There are 14 residues in the CDR3. Germline V CDR1 and CDR2: MNHEY, SVGAGI. The V end was cut by 0 bases, the J end by 5 bases, with 10 bases between. The CDR3 reads CASSYSGGWTEAFF. CDR3 sequence (DNA): TGTGCCAGCAGTTACTCGGGGGGTTGGACTGAAGCTTTCTTT.

CDR3 in amino acids: CASSARGGAAETQYF. The CDR3 bases are TGTGCCAGCAGCGCGCGCGGGGGGGCCGCGGAGACCCAGTACTTC. The V and J genes are TRBV7-9 and TRBJ2-5, with 9 positions matching TRBD2. The J segment lost 5 bases and the V segment lost 5 bases, leaving 9 bases of the junction unmatched. The CDR3 has 15 residues. Germline CDR1 and CDR2: SEHNR and FQNEAQ (reference sequence).

V is TRBV2 and J is TRBJ1-4, with D uncertain. The germline gives CDR1 SNHLY, CDR2 FYNNEI. This CDR3 has 11 amino acids. V shed 8 bases and J shed 5 bases, with 6 bases lying between them. CDR3 nucleotides: TGTGCCAGCCTGAGGAATGAAAAACTGTTTTTT. Residues: CASLRNEKLFF.

The chain joins TRBV6-1 to TRBJ2-7; 8 bases map to TRBD1. V gave up 5 bases and J gave up 0 bases; unmatched junction bases: 6. Germline V gene data show CDR1 as MNHNS and CDR2 as SASEGT. CDR3 length equals 15 residues. This chain's CDR3 is CASSSRTGNSYEQYF. The CDR3 DNA is TGTGCCAGCAGTTCAAGGACAGGGAACTCCTACGAGCAGTACTTC.

The gene calls are TRBV6-4 and TRBJ1-2; weak D call: TRBD1 (5 bases). Germline lookup yields CDR1 MRHNA and CDR2 SNTAGT. The CDR3 sequence is 16 residues long. Trimming cost V 2 bases and J 5 bases, with 18 bases left between them. CDR3 sequence reads: CASSDTTGRGYYGYTF. The DNA of the CDR3 is TGTGCCAGCAGTGACACCACGGGACGGGGTTATTATGGCTACACCTTC.

The genes are TRBV2 and TRBJ2-2; no definite D call. CDR1 and CDR2 from the germline V gene are SNHLY and FYNNEI. The CDR3 is 14 residues long. Trimming cost V 2 bases and J 2 bases, with 6 bases left between them. DNA for the CDR3: TGTGCCAGCAGTGAACAGGCAAACACCGGGGAGCTGTTTTTT. It encodes CASSEQANTGELFF. The variable domain in full, with the rest retrieved from reference TRBV2 and TRBJ2-2, is EPEVTQTPSHQVTQMGQEVILRCVPISNHLYFYWYRQILGQKVEFLVSFYNNEISEKSEIFDDQFSVERPDGSNFTLKIRSTKLEDSAMYFCASSEQANTGELFFGEGSRLTVL.

V usage is TRBV11-1 and J usage is TRBJ2-5; 7 nucleotides align to TRBD1. CDR3 length: 13 amino acids. The V gene end was trimmed by 1 base and the J gene end by 5 bases; junction bases not matched to a gene: 1. Germline values: CDR1 SGHAT, CDR2 FQDESV (reference sequence). The CDR3 reads CASSLDRGETQYF. CDR3 DNA: TGTGCCAGCAGCTTAGACAGGGGTGAGACCCAGTACTTC.

The chain uses TRBV7-2 and TRBJ2-2; tentatively, D is TRBD1 (6 bases). Germline V CDR1 and CDR2: SGHTA, FQGNSA. The CDR3 length is 16 residues. V was pared by 8 bases and J by 2 bases, with 18 bases between. The CDR3 region has the DNA TGTGCCAGCGGCAGGGGTTTCGGGGCTAACACCGGGGAGCTGTTTTTT. Translation: CASGRGFGANTGELFF.